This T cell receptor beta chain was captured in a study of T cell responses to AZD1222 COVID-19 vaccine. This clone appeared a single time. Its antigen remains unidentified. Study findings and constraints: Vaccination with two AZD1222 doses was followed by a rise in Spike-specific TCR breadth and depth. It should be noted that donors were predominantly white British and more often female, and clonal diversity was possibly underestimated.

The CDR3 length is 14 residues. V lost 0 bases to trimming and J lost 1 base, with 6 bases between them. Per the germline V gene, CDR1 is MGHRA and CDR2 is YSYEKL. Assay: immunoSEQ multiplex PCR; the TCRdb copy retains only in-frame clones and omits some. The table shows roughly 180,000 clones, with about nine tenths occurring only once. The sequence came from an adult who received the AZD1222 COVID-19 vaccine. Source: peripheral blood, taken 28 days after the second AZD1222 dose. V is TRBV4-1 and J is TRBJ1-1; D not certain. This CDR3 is CASSQDPANTEAFF. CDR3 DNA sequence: TGCGCCAGCAGCCAAGATCCGGCGAACACTGAAGCTTTCTTT.